This T cell receptor (beta chain) was captured in a study of blood T cell repertoires in COVID-19. Overall study context: Whether acute or convalescent, the COVID-19 samples came from the United States, Italy and Spain. The cDNA or gDNA used as material had been derived from T cells, B-cell-depleted T cells, or PBMCs.

Authors' methods: Reference gene primer amplification gave estimated nucleated cell counts. Assay: immunoSEQ multiplex PCR; the TCRdb copy retains only in-frame clones and omits some. D and trimming come from the DNA, and the V and J calls and clone size come from that table. This table has about 130,000 clones, over 75% appearing once. The V end lost 4 bases, the J end lost 2 bases, and 17 bases lay between the germline ends. Germline CDR1 LGHDT, CDR2 YNNKEL (reference sequence). The CDR3 contains 16 residues. The rearrangement links TRBV3-1 (or the pseudogene TRBV3-2) to TRBJ2-5; a weak D match, TRBD2 (5 bases). The clonotype originates from a middle-aged man with active or convalescent COVID-19. The material sequenced was peripheral blood. The CDR3 is CASSLRAGIRQETQYF. CDR3 DNA: TGTGCCAGCAGCCTCCGGGCGGGCATAAGACAAGAGACCCAGTACTTC.